Listed here are 25 T cell receptor beta chains from one sample, sequenced in a study of blood T cell repertoires in COVID-19. Sequenced by immunoSEQ multiplex PCR; TCRdb stores in-frame clones only, minus some. The data contain roughly 250,000 clones, 70% to 90% of them singletons. Material for sequencing was peripheral blood. Receptor source: a man over 45 with acute or convalescent COVID-19.

The chain uses TRBV7-3 and TRBJ2-5, with 10 positions matching TRBD2. The J segment lost 2 bases and the V segment lost 1 base, leaving 13 bases of the junction unmatched. Germline CDR1 reads SGHTA; CDR2 reads FQGTGA. The CDR3 runs 19 residues. CDR3 residues: CASSLNPSGGLGRQETQYF. The CDR3 DNA is TGTGCCAGCAGCTTAAATCCTAGCGGGGGCCTCGGGAGGCAAGAGACCCAGTACTTC.

The chain couples TRBV7-6 to TRBJ1-6, with D possibly being TRBD1 (6 bases). The CDR3 runs to 15 residues. The germline V and J ends were trimmed by 5 bases and 7 bases, with 15 bases remaining between them. Germline V gene sequence: CDR1 SGHVS, CDR2 FNYEAQ. The chain's CDR3 is CASSPQGHVNSPLHF. Here the CDR3 DNA reads TGTGCCAGCAGCCCGCAGGGACACGTAAATTCACCCCTCCACTTT. The full variable domain, in which reference TRBV7-6 and TRBJ1-6 provide the parts outside the CDR3, is GAGVSQSPRYKVTKRGQDVALRCDPISGHVSLYWYRQALGQGPEFLTYFNYEAQQDKSGLPNDRFSAERPEGSISTLTIQRTEQRDSAMYRCASSPQGHVNSPLHFGNGTRLTVT.

This rearrangement joins TRBV9 to TRBJ2-7; 7 bases are shared with TRBD2. This CDR3 spans 14 amino acids. The V gene end was trimmed by 0 bases and the J gene end by 7 bases; junction bases not matched to a gene: 7. Germline V gene lookup returns CDR1 SGDLS and CDR2 YYNGEE. This chain's CDR3 is CASSVVPGGFEQYF. CDR3 in DNA: TGTGCCAGCAGCGTAGTACCGGGGGGTTTTGAGCAGTACTTC.

The chain has TRBV28 and TRBJ2-3; D gene unclear. Germline V lookup: CDR1 MDHEN, CDR2 SYDVKM. The CDR3 consists of 14 residues. Trimming took 2 bases from V and 3 from J, leaving 9 bases between them. CDR3 coding DNA: TGTGCCAGCAGTTTAGGTCGAGAGACAGATACGCAGTATTTT. This encodes CASSLGRETDTQYF.

The CDR3 nucleotides read TGCGCCAGCAGCTTGGTTCCAGCGGGCACAGATACGCAGTATTTT. Its translation is CASSLVPAGTDTQYF. The chain employs TRBV5-1 and TRBJ2-3; tentatively, D is TRBD2 (5 bases). Germline V lookup: CDR1 SGHRS, CDR2 YFSETQ. This CDR3 contains 15 residues. V was shortened by 0 bases and J by 1 base, with 9 bases between the two germline ends.

This chain connects TRBV7-9 to TRBJ2-2, with a tentative D call TRBD2 (5 bases). The germline V and J ends were trimmed by 5 bases and 0 bases, with 13 bases remaining between them. CDR3 length: 16 residues. The germline gives CDR1 SEHNR, CDR2 FQNEAQ (reference sequence). The CDR3 sequence: CASSDDRGSNTGELFF. The CDR3 DNA reads as TGTGCCAGCAGCGACGACCGGGGATCGAACACCGGGGAGCTGTTTTTT.

V and J are TRBV5-1 and TRBJ1-3, with D maybe TRBD1 (5 bases). The V end lost 0 bases, the J end lost 0 bases, and 10 bases lay between the germline ends. CDR3 size: 16 residues. CDR1 and CDR2 (germline): SGHRS, YFSETQ. In DNA, the CDR3 is TGCGCCAGCAGCTTGGGGGGCAGATCCTCTGGAAACACCATATATTTT. The encoded protein is CASSLGGRSSGNTIYF.

V gene TRBV5-6 combines with J gene TRBJ2-7; D perhaps matches TRBD1 (5 bases). In germline, CDR1 is SGHDT, CDR2 YYEEEE. The CDR3 has 19 residues. Trimming left V 2 bases short and J 0 bases short, with 24 bases between. The CDR3 spells CASSLIFGDPDISSYEQYF. CDR3 coding DNA: TGTGCCAGCAGCTTAATTTTCGGTGACCCGGACATCAGCTCCTACGAGCAGTACTTC. Complete variable domain (other parts from reference TRBV5-6 and TRBJ2-7): DAGVTQSPTHLIKTRGQQVTLRCSPKSGHDTVSWYQQALGQGPQFIFQYYEEEERQRGNFPDRFSGHQFPNYSSELNVNALLLGDSALYLCASSLIFGDPDISSYEQYFGPGTRLTVT.

The chain couples TRBV19 to TRBJ1-5, with 9 bases fitting TRBD1. The J segment lost 1 base and the V segment lost 4 bases, leaving 11 bases of the junction unmatched. Germline V gives CDR1 LNHDA, CDR2 SQIVND (reference sequence). The CDR3 spans 18 residues. CDR3 nucleotides: TGTGCCAGTAGTAGAACCGGGACAGGGATTGACAGCAATCAGCCCCAGCATTTT. Translating it yields CASSRTGTGIDSNQPQHF.

In its sample, this clone was seen once. The V call is TRBV6-5, the J call TRBJ2-7, with unresolved D. Trimming removed 5 bases from V and 3 bases from J, with 17 bases in between. CDR3 length equals 15 residues. Germline lookup yields CDR1 MNHEY and CDR2 SVGAGI. CDR3 region: CASSSSRSFGYEQYF. CDR3 DNA sequence: TGTGCCAGCAGTAGCTCCCGATCCTTTGGCTACGAGCAGTACTTC.

This clone has ten or more counts. The V gene is TRBV27, the J gene TRBJ1-1, with TRBD1 matching 8 bases. The CDR3 has 16 residues. V shed 6 bases, J shed 1 base, and the junction held 10 bases outside the gene matches. Germline CDR1 is MNHEY and CDR2 is SMNVEV (reference sequence). In DNA, the CDR3 is TGTGCCAGCAGCTCTTTCCTTCAGGGGGCGAACACTGAAGCTTTCTTT. Its translation is CASSSFLQGANTEAFF.

This CDR3 is CASSLARAQETQYF. The CDR3, as DNA: TGTGCCAGCAGCTTGGCCAGGGCGCAAGAGACCCAGTACTTC. The gene calls are TRBV5-4 and TRBJ2-5, with TRBD1 as a possible D gene (5 bases). The CDR3 extends over 14 amino acids. Looked up from germline, CDR1 is SGHNT and CDR2 is YYREEE (reference sequence). Trimming pared 0 bases from V and 2 bases from J, leaving 8 bases between.

The table lists this clone with a few counts. This chain connects TRBV19 to TRBJ2-3; D gene uncertain. Germline lookup yields CDR1 LNHDA and CDR2 SQIVND (reference sequence). Trimming took 4 bases from V and 2 from J, leaving 7 bases between them. This CDR3 is 13 amino acids long. The CDR3 region is CASSTTITDTQYF. The CDR3 coding sequence is TGTGCCAGTAGTACAACTATCACAGATACGCAGTATTTT.

On this clone itself: At one end, the junction sequence differs from germline, possibly due to a read error. The J gene is TRBJ1-2, the V gene TRBV5-1; D might be TRBD1 (5 bases). This CDR3 has 14 residues. CDR1 and CDR2 from the germline V gene are SGHRS and YFSETQ. CDR3 in DNA: TGCGCCAGCAGCTCGGACACGGCTAATTATGGCTACACCTTC. Protein product: CASSSDTANYGYTF. The full variable domain, completed using reference TRBV5-1 and TRBJ1-2, is KAGVTQTPRYLIKTRGQQVTLSCSPISGHRSVSWYQQTPGQGLQFLFEYFSETQRNKGNFPGRFSGRQFSNSRSEMNVSTLELGDSALYLCASSSDTANYGYTFGSGTRLTVV.

This clone has a single count. The chain employs TRBV21-1 and TRBJ2-3; the table's D gene call, TRBD2, was not cross checked with the DNA. TRBV21-1 is a recognized pseudogene. This CDR3 spans 17 amino acids. The CDR3 loop is CASSKEHFSLSTDTQYF. The DNA of the CDR3 is TGTGCCAGCAGCAAGGAGCACTTCTCCCTAAGCACAGATACGCAGTATTTT.

The rearrangement joins TRBV18 to TRBJ1-3, with 9 bases matching TRBD1. V gave up 2 bases and J gave up 4 bases; unmatched junction bases: 6. This CDR3 spans 16 amino acids. Germline V lookup: CDR1 KGHSH, CDR2 LQKENI. The CDR3 DNA follows: TGTGCCAGCTCACCAGGGACAGGGATGTCCGGAAACACCATATATTTT. Translating it yields CASSPGTGMSGNTIYF.

V and J are TRBV19 and TRBJ2-2, with D possibly being TRBD1 (6 bases). The V and J ends lost 0 bases and 7 bases respectively, with 15 bases between them. Germline V lookup: CDR1 LNHDA, CDR2 SQIVND (reference sequence). The CDR3 has 16 residues. CDR3 nucleotides: TGTGCCAGTAGTATAGAGGGCAGGGGACCAGGCGGGGAGCTGTTTTTT. As protein: CASSIEGRGPGGELFF.

This chain's CDR3 is CASSQDRVWGGIETQYF. CDR3 bases: TGTGCCAGCAGCCAAGATAGGGTATGGGGCGGCATCGAGACCCAGTACTTC. The V and J genes are TRBV3-1 (or the pseudogene TRBV3-2) and TRBJ2-5; TRBD1 might be the D (5 bases). The CDR3 spans 17 residues. V shed 0 bases and J shed 5 bases, with 19 bases lying between them. CDR1 LGHDT and CDR2 YNNKEL come from the germline V gene (reference sequence).

The chain employs TRBV4-1 and TRBJ2-6, with TRBD1 matching 8 bases. Per the germline V gene, CDR1 is MGHRA and CDR2 is YSYEKL. J lost 0 bases, V lost 3 bases, and 7 bases had no gene match. CDR3 length: 18 residues. The CDR3 bases are TGCGCCAGCAGCCAGTGGACAGGGCCCTCCTCTGGGGCCAACGTCCTGACTTTC. Amino acid sequence: CASSQWTGPSSGANVLTF.

The chain recombines TRBV27 with TRBJ2-4; D gene ambiguous. V gave up 5 bases and J gave up 8 bases, with 16 bases separating them. This CDR3 has 14 residues. CDR1 MNHEY and CDR2 SMNVEV come from the germline V gene (reference sequence). The CDR3 nucleotides read TGTGCCAGCAGTGGCCGGTTCAGGAAGGACATTCAGTACTTC. Residues: CASSGRFRKDIQYF.

This sequence joins TRBV6-5 and TRBJ1-1; D perhaps matches TRBD1 (5 bases). Germline V lookup: CDR1 MNHEY, CDR2 SVGAGI. Trimming shortened V by 2 bases and J by 1 base, and 14 bases separated the two germline ends. The CDR3 loop spans 16 amino acids. The chain's CDR3 is CASSYRRGPKNTEAFF. The CDR3 DNA sequence: TGTGCCAGCAGTTACAGGCGGGGCCCTAAGAACACTGAAGCTTTCTTT.

A remark on this clone: This may come from a read error, since a much larger clone is one base off. CDR3 coding DNA: TGTGCCAGCAGTTTAACAGAGAACACTGAAGCTTTCTTT. It translates to CASSLTENTEAFF. V and J are TRBV28 and TRBJ1-1; D is uncertain. The germline gives CDR1 MDHEN, CDR2 SYDVKM. V lost 2 bases and J 1 base, leaving 5 bases between the germline ends. CDR3 length: 13 residues.

The table lists this clone with a few counts. The chain is built from TRBV5-5 and TRBJ1-4; possible D gene TRBD1, 5 bases. This CDR3 comprises 14 residues. Trimming cost V 2 bases and J 7 bases, with 12 bases left between them. CDR1 is SGHKS and CDR2 is YYEKEE in the germline V gene (reference sequence). The CDR3 loop reads CASSFRPDSEKLFF. Written as DNA, the CDR3 is TGTGCCAGCAGCTTTCGGCCCGACAGTGAAAAACTGTTTTTT.

The chain combines TRBV28 with TRBJ2-3, with 16 bases matching TRBD2. V lost 5 bases, J lost 1 base, and 12 bases stayed unmatched. Germline V gene lookup returns CDR1 MDHEN and CDR2 SYDVKM. The CDR3 is 20 amino acids. The CDR3 protein is CASSPSPGLAGGDGTDTQYF. The DNA of the CDR3 is TGTGCCAGCAGTCCCTCACCGGGACTAGCGGGAGGGGATGGCACAGATACGCAGTATTTT.

V gene TRBV10-1 combines with J gene TRBJ2-1, with TRBD2 as a possible D gene (7 bases). The germline V and J ends were trimmed by 3 bases and 5 bases, with 14 bases remaining between them. Germline CDR1 reads WNHNN; CDR2 reads SYGVQD (reference sequence). The CDR3 has 15 residues. CDR3 region: CASSEPGGPDNEQFF. The CDR3 region has the DNA TGCGCCAGCAGTGAACCCGGGGGGCCCGACAATGAGCAGTTCTTC.